A selection of T cell receptor beta chains follows, all from one sample in a study of memory CD4+ T cells and cytomegalovirus serostatus. Profiled with immunoSEQ multiplex PCR; TCRdb holds only in-frame clones, not every one. The repertoire has 30,000 to 40,000 clones, 79% of them found once; the top ten carry approximately 5%. What was sequenced was memory CD4+ T cells from blood. The receptor set was obtained from an adult in good health and CMV-seropositive. Both conserved end residues are part of each CDR3. The D gene is left open where the match is weak. Rows give clone size only sometimes, using once, few, many, or a class for an expanded clone.

J gene | V gene | clone size | D gene | CDR3 protein | CDR3 DNA
TRBJ2-1 | TRBV5-1 | . | . | CASSEGTVSNEQFF | TGCGCCAGCAGCGAGGGTACCGTTTCCAATGAGCAGTTCTTC
TRBJ2-1 | TRBV7-8 | . | . | CASSLPTRSGEQFF | TGTGCCAGCAGCCTTCCCACTAGGAGTGGTGAGCAGTTCTTC
TRBJ2-1 | TRBV4-3 | . | TRBD2 | CASSLLLAGALNEQFF | TGCGCCAGCAGCCTACTACTAGCGGGGGCGCTAAATGAGCAGTTCTTC
TRBJ2-3 | TRBV7-3 | . | TRBD2 | CASSPWTSGATSTDTQYF | TGTGCCAGCAGCCCTTGGACTAGCGGGGCTACTAGCACAGATACGCAGTATTTT
TRBJ2-5 | TRBV7-8 | . | TRBD1 | CASSDTGGTGIRETQYF | TGTGCCAGCAGCGATACCGGTGGGACAGGGATACGGGAGACCCAGTACTTC
TRBJ1-3 | TRBV19 | . | TRBD1 | CASSNPGQTNTIYF | TGTGCCAGTAGTAACCCGGGACAGACGAACACCATATATTTT
TRBJ2-1 | TRBV7-2 | . | . | CASSSRPQPASYNEQFF | TGTGCCAGCAGCTCCCGGCCCCAACCAGCGTCCTACAATGAGCAGTTCTTC
TRBJ2-3 | TRBV28 | . | . | CASSLFRDTQYF | TGTGCCAGCAGTTTATTTAGAGATACGCAGTATTTT
TRBJ1-3 | TRBV7-9 | once | . | CASSLARGPGRAGNTIYF | TGTGCCAGCAGCTTAGCCCGGGGGCCGGGCAGGGCTGGAAACACCATATATTTT
TRBJ2-3 | TRBV19 | . | TRBD2 | CASTRLAGTSTDTQYF | TGTGCCAGTACCAGACTAGCGGGGACTAGCACAGATACGCAGTATTTT
TRBJ1-6 | TRBV28 | . | . | CASRQGTGRPLHF | TGTGCCAGCAGGCAAGGCACGGGACGGCCCCTCCACTTT
TRBJ1-5 | TRBV2 | . | TRBD1 | CASSTQGTGRQPQHF | TGTGCCAGCAGTACCCAGGGGACAGGGCGCCAGCCCCAGCATTTT
TRBJ2-7 | TRBV7-9 | few | . | CASSLDYLEQYF | TGTGCCAGCAGCTTAGACTATCTGGAGCAGTACTTC
TRBJ1-1 | TRBV20-1 | . | TRBD1 | CSVSPGQGPFF | TGCAGTGTCAGTCCGGGACAGGGTCCTTTCTTT
TRBJ2-7 | TRBV5-5 | . | . | CASRGQSSYEQYF | TGTGCCAGCAGGGGTCAGAGCTCCTACGAGCAGTACTTC
TRBJ1-1 | TRBV7-3 | . | . | CASSQGPNTEAFF | TGTGCCAGCAGCCAGGGACCAAACACTGAAGCTTTCTTT
TRBJ2-2 | TRBV7-2 | . | TRBD2 | CASSSYGRAGTGELFF | TGTGCCAGCAGCTCCTACGGGAGGGCCGGCACCGGGGAGCTGTTTTTT
TRBJ2-5 | TRBV29-1 | . | TRBD1 | CSVRGQGLQETQYF | TGCAGCGTTCGGGGACAGGGCCTTCAAGAGACCCAGTACTTC
TRBJ1-1 | TRBV18 | few | . | CASSPSTGRGDTEAFF | TGTGCCAGCTCACCAAGTACGGGAAGAGGGGACACTGAAGCTTTCTTT
TRBJ2-3 | TRBV10-3 | . | TRBD2 | CATQTSGSDPGTDTQYF | TGTGCCACCCAGACTAGCGGGAGCGACCCCGGCACAGATACGCAGTATTTT
TRBJ2-7 | TRBV6-5 | . | TRBD1 | CASTKPGQDEQYF | TGTGCCAGCACTAAACCGGGACAGGACGAGCAGTACTTC
TRBJ2-6 | TRBV4-1 | medium-sized | TRBD1 | CASRLSTFRQGASGANVLTF | TGCGCCAGCAGATTAAGTACGTTTCGACAGGGGGCCTCTGGGGCCAACGTCCTGACTTTC
TRBJ2-7 | TRBV20-1 | . | . | CTTGSVYEQYF | TGCACCACAGGGTCGGTCTACGAGCAGTACTTC
TRBJ2-3 | TRBV7-2 | . | . | CASSTNNRNTQYF | TGTGCCAGCAGCACGAACAACAGGAATACGCAGTATTTT
TRBJ2-1 | TRBV28 | . | . | CASSSSGLANEQFF | .
TRBJ2-3 | TRBV5-8 | once | . | CASSLAVAARDTQYF | TGTGCCAGCAGCTTGGCCGTCGCGGCGCGAGATACGCAGTATTTT
TRBJ2-2 | TRBV7-2 | . | . | CASNLHTGELFF | TGTGCCAGCAACTTACACACCGGGGAGCTGTTTTTT
TRBJ1-4 | TRBV7-2 | . | TRBD1 | CASSYRTGTGLSTNEKLFF | TGTGCCAGCAGCTATCGAACCGGGACAGGGCTTTCAACTAATGAAAAACTGTTTTTT
TRBJ2-7 | TRBV29-1 | . | TRBD1 | CSVAEDRVTEQYF | TGCAGCGTTGCAGAGGACAGGGTAACCGAGCAGTACTTC
TRBJ1-1 | TRBV11-2 | . | . | CASSLDAGDHTEAFF | TGTGCCAGCAGCTTAGATGCAGGAGACCACACTGAAGCTTTCTTT
TRBJ2-2 | TRBV6-6 | . | . | CASSPYIGELFF | TGTGCCAGCAGCCCTTATATCGGGGAGCTGTTTTTT
TRBJ2-5 | TRBV6-6 | few | . | CASSPHGGLRETQYF | TGTGCCAGCAGTCCCCACGGGGGGCTTCGAGAGACCCAGTACTTC
TRBJ2-7 | TRBV7-6 | . | . | CASSLALTALPSEQYF | TGTGCCAGCAGCTTAGCGCTAACTGCTCTCCCCTCAGAGCAGTACTTC
TRBJ1-5 | TRBV10-1 | . | . | CASSETASNQPQHF | TGCGCCAGCAGTGAAACAGCTAGCAATCAGCCCCAGCATTTT
TRBJ2-7 | TRBV27 | . | . | CASSPEQGRTEAYEQYF | TGTGCCAGCAGTCCTGAACAGGGAAGGACCGAAGCCTACGAGCAGTACTTC
TRBJ2-1 | TRBV6-7 | . | TRBD1 | CASMDRGFRGEQFF | TGTGCCAGCATGGACAGGGGGTTCAGGGGTGAGCAGTTCTTC
TRBJ2-7 | TRBV28 | . | . | CASSLSREQYF | TGTGCCAGCAGTTTATCGAGAGAGCAGTACTTC
TRBJ2-1 | TRBV11-3 | . | TRBD1 | CASSSGQGGSYNEQFF | TGTGCCAGCAGTTCAGGACAGGGAGGCTCCTACAATGAGCAGTTCTTC
TRBJ1-5 | TRBV7-2 | . | . | CASSISNQPQHF | TGTGCCAGCAGCATTAGCAATCAGCCCCAGCATTTT
TRBJ1-1 | TRBV7-2 | . | . | CASSLGWRRGYTEAFF | TGTGCCAGCAGCTTAGGTTGGCGGAGGGGCTACACTGAAGCTTTCTTT
TRBJ1-5 | TRBV15 | . | . | CATSRDKGYNQPQHF | TGTGCCACCAGCAGAGATAAGGGGTACAATCAGCCCCAGCATTTT
TRBJ1-2 | TRBV27 | . | . | CASRSVGDGNYGYTF | TGTGCCAGCAGGTCCGTAGGGGACGGAAACTATGGCTACACCTTC
TRBJ1-1 | TRBV7-2 | . | . | CASSLVGRGNTEAFF | TGTGCCAGCAGCTTAGTTGGGCGCGGGAACACTGAAGCTTTCTTT
TRBJ1-2 | TRBV28 | . | . | CASRETGKGYTF | TGTGCCAGCAGAGAAACAGGGAAAGGCTACACCTTC
TRBJ1-5 | TRBV27 | once | . | CASSLFHSNQPQHF | TGTGCCAGCAGTTTATTCCACAGCAATCAGCCCCAGCATTTT
TRBJ1-1 | TRBV19 | . | . | CASNAYGTWGEAFF | TGTGCCAGTAACGCCTACGGGACATGGGGAGAAGCTTTCTTT
TRBJ2-3 | TRBV7-2 | . | . | CATREAGGTQYF | TGTGCCACGAGGGAGGCCGGTGGTACGCAGTATTTT
TRBJ2-6 | TRBV7-2 | . | . | CASSPSGFGANVLTF | TGTGCCAGCAGCCCCTCTGGGTTTGGGGCCAACGTCCTGACTTTC
TRBJ1-2 | TRBV6-1 | . | . | CASSQRRTNYGYTF | TGTGCCAGCAGTCAGAGGCGGACTAACTATGGCTACACCTTC
TRBJ2-7 | TRBV2 | . | TRBD1 | CASSTGQEVYEQYF | TGTGCCAGCAGCACGGGACAGGAAGTCTACGAGCAGTACTTC
TRBJ1-5 | TRBV27 | few | . | CASSLWGGQQPQHF | TGTGCCAGCAGTTTATGGGGAGGGCAGCAGCCCCAGCATTTT
TRBJ2-1 | TRBV2 | . | TRBD2 | CASSESGGRAFFEQFF | TGTGCCAGCAGTGAAAGCGGCGGGAGGGCGTTCTTTGAGCAGTTCTTC
TRBJ1-2 | TRBV5-8 | . | TRBD1 | CASSRNRQGVFYGYTF | TGTGCCAGCAGCCGAAACAGACAGGGGGTTTTCTATGGCTACACCTTC
TRBJ2-7 | TRBV6-1 | . | TRBD1 | CASSAGTGGMRQYF | TGTGCCAGCAGTGCCGGGACAGGGGGGATGAGGCAGTACTTC
TRBJ1-6 | TRBV27 | . | . | CASSSAEINSPLHF | TGTGCCAGCAGTTCGGCGGAGATTAATTCACCCCTCCACTTT